What follows are 10 T cell receptor beta chains derived from one specimen sequenced in a study of T-cell memory formation after mild COVID-19. MiXCR, run by TCRdb on the 5' RACE reads, gives a single entry per CDR3 protein. The table shows 450,000 to 650,000 distinct CDR3 sequences, with 15% to 20% occurring only once. What was sequenced was PBMCs or a T cell subset sorted from them (not recorded which). Receptors were obtained from an adult woman who had mild COVID-19 (a few samples of this study predate the infection). Cell type and time point are not known.

This chain joins TRBV7-6 and TRBJ2-7; maybe TRBD2 (7 bases). The CDR3 sequence is 15 residues long. Germline V gene lookup returns CDR1 SGHVS and CDR2 FNYEAQ. V lost 2 bases and J lost 2, with 13 bases in between. CDR3 protein: CASSLRGGFPYEQYF. The DNA for the CDR3 is TGTGCCAGCAGCTTACGCGGGGGCTTCCCCTACGAGCAGTACTTC.

The chain links TRBV23-1 to TRBJ1-2; TRBD1 is a possible D gene (5 bases). TRBV23-1 carries the ORF label, with uncertain function. Trimming removed 7 bases at V and 2 bases at J, with 8 bases between. The CDR3 is 12 residues long. DNA of the CDR3: TGCGCCAGCAAAGGACAAAACTATGGCTACACCTTC. This codes for CASKGQNYGYTF.

Ten or more counts support this clonotype. The V call is TRBV18, the J call TRBJ2-1; perhaps TRBD2 as D (6 bases). This CDR3 is 15 amino acids long. Germline CDR1 is KGHSH and CDR2 is LQKENI. The V end lost 2 bases, the J end lost 0 bases, and 8 bases lay between the germline ends. In nucleotides, the CDR3 is TGTGCCAGCTCACCAGTCGGGAGCTCCTACAATGAGCAGTTCTTC. It is translated as CASSPVGSSYNEQFF.

The CDR3, as DNA: TGCGCCAGCAGCTTGGTCGGAGACGGACAGAATACGCAGTATTTT. It translates to CASSLVGDGQNTQYF. This chain uses TRBV5-1 with TRBJ2-3; D may be TRBD1 (6 bases). The V end was cut by 0 bases, the J end by 7 bases, with 15 bases between. The CDR3 loop spans 15 amino acids. Per the germline V gene, CDR1 is SGHRS and CDR2 is YFSETQ.

The chain joins TRBV7-2 to TRBJ2-7; no clear D. Germline lookup yields CDR1 SGHTA and CDR2 FQGNSA. Trimming left V 1 base short and J 3 bases short, with 10 bases between. CDR3 length equals 14 residues. This CDR3 reads CASSLDKGSYEQYF. The CDR3 region has the DNA TGTGCCAGCAGCTTAGATAAGGGAAGCTACGAGCAGTACTTC.

V usage is TRBV11-1 and J usage is TRBJ2-1; the D gene is possibly TRBD1 (6 bases). Germline V gene data show CDR1 as SGHAT and CDR2 as FQDESV (reference sequence). CDR3 size: 13 residues. Trimming left V 5 bases short and J 7 bases short, with 12 bases between. The CDR3: CASSPGAVNEQFF. CDR3 bases: TGTGCCAGCAGCCCAGGGGCTGTTAATGAGCAGTTCTTC.

V and J are TRBV12-3 or TRBV12-4 and TRBJ1-1; TRBD1 aligns across 9 bases. CDR3 length: 13 amino acids. V trimming: 6 bases; J trimming: 8 bases; junction bases outside the gene matches: 7. This CDR3 is CASSQGQGLEAFF. In nucleotides, the CDR3 is TGTGCCAGCAGCCAGGGACAGGGACTGGAAGCTTTCTTT.

The chain recombines TRBV20-1 with TRBJ2-3; possibly TRBD2 for D (6 bases). The germline V and J ends were trimmed by 6 bases and 6 bases, with 16 bases remaining between them. The CDR3 has 13 residues. In germline, CDR1 is DFQATT, CDR2 SNEGSKA (reference sequence). The CDR3 protein is CSARGTRADTQYF. CDR3 in DNA: TGCAGTGCACGGGGGACCCGTGCTGATACGCAGTATTTT.

This clonotype was picked up a small number of times. The chain recombines TRBV30 with TRBJ2-7; 12 bases agree with TRBD1. Germline CDR1 and CDR2: GTSNPN and SVGIG (reference sequence). After removal of 0 bases from V and 5 bases from J, the junction contained 5 bases not matched to a gene. The CDR3 sequence is 15 residues long. The CDR3 coding sequence is TGTGCCTGGAGTGTTTGGGACAGGGGGCACCACGAGCAGTACTTC. This gives the protein CAWSVWDRGHHEQYF.

This clonotype was observed a handful of times. The rearrangement links TRBV20-1 to TRBJ2-5, with 9 positions matching TRBD1. The V and J ends lost 6 bases and 1 base, in that order; junction bases with no gene match: 6. The CDR3 has 14 residues. The V gene's germline CDR1 is DFQATT and CDR2 SNEGSKA (reference sequence). CDR3 in DNA: TGCAGTGCATCTGGGACAGGGTTCCAAGAGACCCAGTACTTC. It codes for CSASGTGFQETQYF.